These 9 T cell receptor beta chains were sequenced from one sample in a study of PD-L1 blockade in urothelial cancer. Sequencing used immunoSEQ multiplex PCR; TCRdb keeps in-frame clones, though not all of them. The sample consists of approximately 90,000 clones, 70% to 90% of them appearing once. Specified time point: pretreatment peripheral blood. This material consisted of PBMCs, taken around atezolizumab (anti-PD-L1) treatment. These receptors all stem from a man between 60 and 70 years old with urothelial cancer.

The J gene is TRBJ1-1, the V gene TRBV19; 8 bases line up with TRBD1. The CDR3 is 18 residues long. With 6 bases clipped from V and 8 bases from J, the junction kept 23 bases outside the gene matches. Germline CDR1 reads LNHDA; CDR2 reads SQIVND (reference sequence). The CDR3 region is CASRAPGPGTGSQGEAFF. The CDR3 DNA reads TGTGCCAGTAGAGCCCCCGGGCCGGGGACAGGTTCCCAGGGGGAAGCTTTCTTT. Complete variable domain (other parts from reference TRBV19 and TRBJ1-1): DGGITQSPKYLFRKEGQNVTLSCEQNLNHDAMYWYRQDPGQGLRLIYYSQIVNDFQKGDIAEGYSVSREKKESFPLTVTSAQKNPTAFYLCASRAPGPGTGSQGEAFFGQGTRLTVV.

The rearrangement uses TRBV18 and TRBJ1-1; D is uncertain. The CDR3 sequence is 15 residues long. Trimming removed 2 bases from V and 6 bases from J, with 16 bases in between. CDR1 and CDR2 from the germline V gene are KGHSH and LQKENI. The CDR3 region has the DNA TGTGCCAGCTCACCAATGACGGGATTTAAATCTGAAGCTTTCTTT. Translation: CASSPMTGFKSEAFF.

The genes are TRBV7-2 and TRBJ2-3, with D unresolved. CDR3 length: 13 amino acids. V was clipped by 4 bases and J by 4 bases, with 9 bases between them. Germline V CDR1 and CDR2: SGHTA, FQGNSA. The CDR3 spells CASSSPVSDTQYF. Here the CDR3 DNA reads TGTGCCAGCAGCTCCCCTGTATCAGATACGCAGTATTTT.

The chain is built from TRBV2 and TRBJ2-7, with D possibly being TRBD1 (6 bases). Germline V gene data show CDR1 as SNHLY and CDR2 as FYNNEI. This CDR3 has 16 amino acids. The V gene lost 6 bases and the J gene lost 3 bases, with 21 bases spanning the gap. In DNA form, the CDR3 reads TGTGCCAGCAGCGAAACCCTACAGGGAGCCGTCTACGAGCAGTACTTC. This encodes CASSETLQGAVYEQYF.

In its sample, this clone was seen once. The genes are TRBV10-1 and TRBJ2-7, with 7 nucleotides matching TRBD1. The CDR3 length is 12 residues. Germline lookup yields CDR1 WNHNN and CDR2 SYGVQD (reference sequence). V dropped 10 bases and J dropped 2; count of bases not matched to a gene: 5. The CDR3, as DNA: TGCGCCACAGGACAGGCCGCCTACGAGCAGTACTTC. Amino acid sequence: CATGQAAYEQYF.

V usage is TRBV6-1 and J usage is TRBJ2-1, with 14 nucleotides matching TRBD2. CDR1 is MNHNS, CDR2 SASEGT, per germline. This CDR3 is built from 18 residues. V was pared by 2 bases and J by 0 bases, with 3 bases of the junction left unmatched. The CDR3 DNA is TGTGCCAGCAGTGAAAGACTAGCGGGGGGGAGCTCCTACAATGAGCAGTTCTTC. Translating gives CASSERLAGGSSYNEQFF.

The V call is TRBV4-3, the J call TRBJ2-5, with a weak D call TRBD2 (5 bases). This CDR3 comprises 16 residues. Germline CDR1 and CDR2: LGHNA and YSLEER. With 0 bases removed from V and 1 base from J, the gap between germline ends came to 12 bases. In DNA, the CDR3 is TGCGCCAGCAGCCAAGATCCCGGGGTCCCCCAAGAGACCCAGTACTTC. Translation gives CASSQDPGVPQETQYF.

V gene TRBV14 combines with J gene TRBJ2-7, with unresolved D. Trimming took off 3 bases at V and 3 bases at J, with 12 bases between the two ends. Per the germline V gene, CDR1 is SGHDN and CDR2 is FVKESK. CDR3 length: 14 amino acids. The CDR3 region is CASSQVGGHYEQYF. The CDR3 DNA sequence: TGTGCCAGCAGCCAGGTCGGCGGTCACTACGAGCAGTACTTC.

V gene TRBV27 combines with J gene TRBJ2-1; 10 bases align to TRBD2. V was pared by 5 bases and J by 6 bases, with 4 bases of the junction left unmatched. CDR1 MNHEY and CDR2 SMNVEV come from the germline V gene (reference sequence). This CDR3 comprises 14 residues. The CDR3 DNA follows: TGTGCCAGCAGTCTCACTAGCGGGACCAATGAGCAGTTCTTC. Amino acid sequence: CASSLTSGTNEQFF.